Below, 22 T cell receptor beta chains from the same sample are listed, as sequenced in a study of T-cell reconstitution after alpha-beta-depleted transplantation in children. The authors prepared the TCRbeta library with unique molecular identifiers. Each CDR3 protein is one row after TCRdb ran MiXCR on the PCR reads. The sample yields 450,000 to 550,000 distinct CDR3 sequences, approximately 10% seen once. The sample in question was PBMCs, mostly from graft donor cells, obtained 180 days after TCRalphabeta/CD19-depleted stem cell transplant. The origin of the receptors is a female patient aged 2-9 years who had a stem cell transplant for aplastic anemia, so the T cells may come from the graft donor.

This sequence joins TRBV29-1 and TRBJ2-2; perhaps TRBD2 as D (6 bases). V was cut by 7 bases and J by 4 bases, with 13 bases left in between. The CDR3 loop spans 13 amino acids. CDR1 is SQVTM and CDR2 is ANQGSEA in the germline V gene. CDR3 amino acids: CSAPEGITGELFF. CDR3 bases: TGCAGCGCCCCGGAGGGAATCACCGGGGAGCTGTTTTTT.

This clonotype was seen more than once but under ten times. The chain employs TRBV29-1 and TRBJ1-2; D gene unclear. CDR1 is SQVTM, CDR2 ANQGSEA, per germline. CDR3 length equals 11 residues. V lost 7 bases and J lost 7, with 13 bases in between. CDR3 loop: CSEQGEGGYTF. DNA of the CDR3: TGCAGCGAACAAGGAGAAGGTGGCTACACCTTC.

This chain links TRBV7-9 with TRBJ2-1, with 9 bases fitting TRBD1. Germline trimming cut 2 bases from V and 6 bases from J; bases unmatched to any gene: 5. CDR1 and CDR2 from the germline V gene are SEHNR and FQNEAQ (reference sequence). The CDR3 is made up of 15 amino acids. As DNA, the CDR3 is TGTGCCAGCAGCTTAATGAGGACAGGGGCCAATGAGCAGTTCTTC. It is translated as CASSLMRTGANEQFF.

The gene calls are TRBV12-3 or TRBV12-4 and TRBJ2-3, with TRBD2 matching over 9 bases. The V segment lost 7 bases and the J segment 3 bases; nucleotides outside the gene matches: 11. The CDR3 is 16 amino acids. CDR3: CASTLRVSGGTDTQYF. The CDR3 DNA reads TGTGCCAGCACCCTCCGGGTTAGCGGGGGTACAGATACGCAGTATTTT.

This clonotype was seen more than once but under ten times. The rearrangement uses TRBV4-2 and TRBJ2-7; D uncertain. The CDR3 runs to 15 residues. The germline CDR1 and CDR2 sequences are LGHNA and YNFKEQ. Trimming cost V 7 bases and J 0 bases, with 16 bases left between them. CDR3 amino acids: CASTRSLESSYEQYF. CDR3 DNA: TGTGCCAGCACCCGAAGCCTGGAGAGCTCCTACGAGCAGTACTTC.

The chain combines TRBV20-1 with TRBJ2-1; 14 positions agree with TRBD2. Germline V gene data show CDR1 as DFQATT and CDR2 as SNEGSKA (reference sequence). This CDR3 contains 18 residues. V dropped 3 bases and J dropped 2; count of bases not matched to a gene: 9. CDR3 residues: CSASASEGLAGAYNEQFF. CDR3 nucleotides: TGCAGTGCTAGCGCCAGTGAGGGACTAGCGGGAGCCTACAATGAGCAGTTCTTC.

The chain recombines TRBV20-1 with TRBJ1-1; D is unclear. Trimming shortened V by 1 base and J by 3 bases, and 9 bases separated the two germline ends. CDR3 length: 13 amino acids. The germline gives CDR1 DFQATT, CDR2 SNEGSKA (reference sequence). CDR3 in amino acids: CSARATVDTEAFF. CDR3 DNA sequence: TGCAGTGCTAGAGCCACAGTGGACACTGAAGCTTTCTTT.

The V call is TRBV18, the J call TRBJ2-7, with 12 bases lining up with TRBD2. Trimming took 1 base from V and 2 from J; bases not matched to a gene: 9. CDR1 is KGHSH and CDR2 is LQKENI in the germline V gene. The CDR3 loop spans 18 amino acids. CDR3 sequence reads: CASSPRKPPSGRAYEQYV. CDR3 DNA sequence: TGTGCCAGCTCACCACGAAAGCCGCCTAGCGGGAGGGCCTACGAGCAGTACGTC.

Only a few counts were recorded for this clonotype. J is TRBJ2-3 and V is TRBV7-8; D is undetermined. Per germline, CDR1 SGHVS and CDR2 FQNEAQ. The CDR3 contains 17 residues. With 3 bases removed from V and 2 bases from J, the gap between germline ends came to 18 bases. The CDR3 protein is CASSFIRKLLNTDTQYF. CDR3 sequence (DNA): TGTGCCAGCAGCTTTATCAGGAAGCTCCTGAACACAGATACGCAGTATTTT.

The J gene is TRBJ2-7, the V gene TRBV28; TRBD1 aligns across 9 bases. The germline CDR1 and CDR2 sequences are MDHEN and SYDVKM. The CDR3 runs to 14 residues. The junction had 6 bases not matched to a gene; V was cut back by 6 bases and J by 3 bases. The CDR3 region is CASRWTGDFYEQYF. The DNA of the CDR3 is TGTGCCAGCAGGTGGACAGGGGACTTCTACGAGCAGTACTTC.

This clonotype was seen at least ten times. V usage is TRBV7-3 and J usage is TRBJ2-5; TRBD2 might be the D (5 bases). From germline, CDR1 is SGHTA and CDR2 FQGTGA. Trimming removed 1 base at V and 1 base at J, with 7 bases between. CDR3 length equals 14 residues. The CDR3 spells CASSLRGIQETQYF. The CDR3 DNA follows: TGTGCCAGCAGCTTAAGAGGGATCCAAGAGACCCAGTACTTC. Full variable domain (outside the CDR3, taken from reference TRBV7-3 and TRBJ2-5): GAGVSQTPSNKVTEKGKYVELRCDPISGHTALYWYRQSLGQGPEFLIYFQGTGAADDSGLPNDRFFAVRPEGSVSTLKIQRTERGDSAVYLCASSLRGIQETQYFGPGTRLLVL.

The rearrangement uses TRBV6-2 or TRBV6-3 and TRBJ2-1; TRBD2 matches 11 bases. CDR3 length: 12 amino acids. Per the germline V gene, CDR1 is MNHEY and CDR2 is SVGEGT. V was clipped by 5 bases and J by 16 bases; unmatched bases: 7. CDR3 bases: TGTGCCAGCAGTGCTAGCGGGAGGTCGAGATTCTTC. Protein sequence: CASSASGRSRFF.

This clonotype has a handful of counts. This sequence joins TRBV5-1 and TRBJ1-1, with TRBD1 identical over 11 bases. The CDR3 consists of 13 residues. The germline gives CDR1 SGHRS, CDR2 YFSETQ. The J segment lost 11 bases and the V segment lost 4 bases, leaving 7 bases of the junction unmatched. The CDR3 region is CASSPGQGAVAFF. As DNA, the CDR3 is TGCGCCAGCAGCCCTGGACAGGGGGCGGTCGCTTTCTTT.

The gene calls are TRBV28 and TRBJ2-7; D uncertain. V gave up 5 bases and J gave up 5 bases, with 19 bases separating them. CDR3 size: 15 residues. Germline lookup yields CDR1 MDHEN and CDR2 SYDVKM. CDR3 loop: CASSTNHPIGHEQYF. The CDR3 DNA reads TGTGCCAGCAGTACGAACCACCCGATAGGCCACGAGCAGTACTTC. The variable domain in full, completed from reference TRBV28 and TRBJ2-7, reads DVKVTQSSRYLVKRTGEKVFLECVQDMDHENMFWYRQDPGLGLRLIYFSYDVKMKEKGDIPEGYSVSREKKERFSLILESASTNQTSMYLCASSTNHPIGHEQYFGPGTRLTVT.

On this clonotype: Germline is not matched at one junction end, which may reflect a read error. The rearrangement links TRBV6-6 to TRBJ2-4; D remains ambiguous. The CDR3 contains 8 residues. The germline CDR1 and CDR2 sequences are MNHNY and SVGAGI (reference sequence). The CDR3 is CASSPGSF. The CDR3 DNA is TGTGCCAGCAGCCCCGGTAGTTTC.

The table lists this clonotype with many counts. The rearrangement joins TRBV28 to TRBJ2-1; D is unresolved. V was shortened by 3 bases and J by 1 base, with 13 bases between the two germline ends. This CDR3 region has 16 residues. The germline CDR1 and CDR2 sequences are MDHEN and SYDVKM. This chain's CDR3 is CASSFSPDSSYNEQFF. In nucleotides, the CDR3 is TGTGCCAGCAGTTTCTCCCCGGATTCGTCCTACAATGAGCAGTTCTTC.

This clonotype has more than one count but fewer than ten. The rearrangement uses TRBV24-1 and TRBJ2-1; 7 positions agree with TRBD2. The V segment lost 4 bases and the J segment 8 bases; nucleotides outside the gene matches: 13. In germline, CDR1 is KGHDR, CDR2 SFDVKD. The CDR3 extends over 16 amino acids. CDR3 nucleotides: TGTGCCACCAGTGACTCGGTTTTGGGGGGGTTGGATGAGCAGTTCTTC. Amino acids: CATSDSVLGGLDEQFF.

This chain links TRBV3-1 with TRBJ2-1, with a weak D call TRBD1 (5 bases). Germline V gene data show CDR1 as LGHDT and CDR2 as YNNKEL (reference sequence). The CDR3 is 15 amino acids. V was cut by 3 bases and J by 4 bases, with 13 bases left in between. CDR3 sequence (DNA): TGTGCCAGCAGCCAGGGGCTAGGGGCTTACAATGAGCAGTTCTTC. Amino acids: CASSQGLGAYNEQFF.

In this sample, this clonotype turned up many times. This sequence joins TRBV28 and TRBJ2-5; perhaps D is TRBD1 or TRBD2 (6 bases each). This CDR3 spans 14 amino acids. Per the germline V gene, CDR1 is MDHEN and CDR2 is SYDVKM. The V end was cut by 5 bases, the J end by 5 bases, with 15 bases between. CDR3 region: CASSGGGIGETQYF. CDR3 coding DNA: TGTGCCAGCAGTGGAGGGGGGATCGGGGAGACCCAGTACTTC.

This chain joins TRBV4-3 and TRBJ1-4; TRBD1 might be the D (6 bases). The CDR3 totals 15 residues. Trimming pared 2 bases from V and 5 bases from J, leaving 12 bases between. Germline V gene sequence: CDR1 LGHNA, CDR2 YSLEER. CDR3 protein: CASSQSPGVNEKLFF. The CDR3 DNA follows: TGCGCCAGCAGCCAAAGTCCAGGGGTAAATGAAAAACTGTTTTTT.

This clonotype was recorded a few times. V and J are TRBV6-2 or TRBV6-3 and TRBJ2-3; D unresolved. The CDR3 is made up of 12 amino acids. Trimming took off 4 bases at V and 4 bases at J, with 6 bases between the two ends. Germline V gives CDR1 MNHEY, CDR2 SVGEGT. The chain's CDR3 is CASSSLADTQYF. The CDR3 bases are TGTGCCAGCAGTTCTCTCGCAGATACGCAGTATTTT.

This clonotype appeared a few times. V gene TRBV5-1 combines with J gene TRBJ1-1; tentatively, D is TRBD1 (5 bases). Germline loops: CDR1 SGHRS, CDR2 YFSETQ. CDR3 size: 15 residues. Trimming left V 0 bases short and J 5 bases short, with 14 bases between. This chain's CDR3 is CASSLEEGLRTEAFF. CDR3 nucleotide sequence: TGCGCCAGCAGCTTGGAAGAGGGACTCAGGACTGAAGCTTTCTTT. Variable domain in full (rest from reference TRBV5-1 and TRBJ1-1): KAGVTQTPRYLIKTRGQQVTLSCSPISGHRSVSWYQQTPGQGLQFLFEYFSETQRNKGNFPGRFSGRQFSNSRSEMNVSTLELGDSALYLCASSLEEGLRTEAFFGQGTRLTVV.